The sample holds one count of the clone carrying this T cell receptor (beta chain). What it binds is unknown. This entry is derived from a study of cytomegalovirus exposure and HLA in healthy donors. Study background: The 550 to 700 first-cohort repertoires and the 120 or so validation repertoires shared the same platform, a later analysis reported. Study conclusions and caveats: Within the approximately 130 validation repertoires, first-cohort TCR clusters tended to co-occur, according to a later analysis. Confirmation was obtained in vitro that a few CMV-associated chains are specific for CMV antigens. It was approximately 150 TCR beta chains that were listed as cytomegalovirus-associated.

There are 11 residues in the CDR3. Germline assignment: CDR1 MNHNS and CDR2 SASEGT. V was clipped by 8 bases and J by 8 bases, with 12 bases between them. Method: immunoSEQ multiplex PCR; TCRdb's copy keeps in-frame clones and lacks some. Among approximately 150,000 clones, 80% to 90% were seen once, and the ten largest hold about 4.9%. V gene TRBV6-1 combines with J gene TRBJ1-2, with D perhaps matching TRBD1 (5 bases). Material: PBMCs. The TCR comes from a man between 18 and 35 years old in good health and CMV-seropositive. In nucleotides, the CDR3 is TGTGCCAGCGCGGGGCGGGCAGGCTACACCTTC. Amino acids: CASAGRAGYTF.